Shown below are 26 T cell receptor beta chains from a single sample sequenced in a study of CD8 T cells in Susac syndrome. Reverse transcription used roughly 0.45 to 1 ug RNA and random hexamers. TCRdb reprocessed the immunoSEQ multiplex PCR reads via MiXCR and lists one record per CDR3 protein. Here the sample spans 45,000 to 55,000 distinct CDR3 sequences, roughly 93% being singletons. The sequenced material came from CD8+ T cells from PBMCs. All receptors derive from a human donor in good health.

This clonotype was observed a handful of times. The V gene is TRBV5-6, the J gene TRBJ1-5; D remains unclear. The CDR3 has 14 residues. Germline values: CDR1 SGHDT, CDR2 YYEEEE. The V gene lost 0 bases and the J gene lost 0 bases, with 4 bases spanning the gap. CDR3 bases: TGTGCCAGCAGCTTGGGCTATAGCAATCAGCCCCAGCATTTT. Its translation is CASSLGYSNQPQHF.

The genes are TRBV28 and TRBJ2-1; D not certain. This CDR3 is 16 amino acids long. CDR1 is MDHEN, CDR2 SYDVKM, per germline. V was clipped by 8 bases and J by 3 bases, with 20 bases between them. DNA of the CDR3: TGTGCCAGCGTGGATCAAACTCCATCGGGCTACAATGAGCAGTTCTTC. Encoded protein: CASVDQTPSGYNEQFF.

V and J are TRBV11-1 and TRBJ2-2, with 7 bases lining up with TRBD1. The germline CDR1 and CDR2 sequences are SGHAT and FQDESV (reference sequence). Trimming removed 3 bases from V and 8 bases from J; junction bases left unmatched: 3. This CDR3 has 13 amino acids. The CDR3 nucleotides read TGTGCCAGCAGCTTCGAGGGGGCAGGGGAGCTGTTTTTT. This codes for CASSFEGAGELFF. Based on the CDR3 plus reference TRBV11-1 and TRBJ2-2, the full variable domain is EAEVAQSPRYKITEKSQAVAFWCDPISGHATLYWYRQILGQGPELLVQFQDESVVDDSQLPKDRFSAERLKGVDSTLKIQPAELGDSAMYLCASSFEGAGELFFGEGSRLTVL.

V gene TRBV12-3 or TRBV12-4 combines with J gene TRBJ2-1; D not resolved. Trimming took 5 bases from V and 5 from J, leaving 4 bases between them. The CDR3 spans 11 residues. CDR3 in amino acids: CASSLNNEQFF. Written as DNA, the CDR3 is TGTGCCAGCAGTCTAAACAATGAGCAGTTCTTC.

The V and J genes are TRBV7-9 and TRBJ2-4; D gene ambiguous. Trimming stripped 4 bases from V and 3 bases from J, with 10 bases between. Germline V lookup: CDR1 SEHNR, CDR2 FQNEAQ (reference sequence). The CDR3 has 14 residues. This chain's CDR3 is CASSSPDLKNIQYF. The CDR3, as DNA: TGTGCCAGCAGCTCACCGGACCTCAAAAACATTCAGTACTTC.

The chain is built from TRBV4-1 and TRBJ2-7, with 7 nucleotides matching TRBD2. This CDR3 spans 17 amino acids. Germline trimming cut 0 bases from V and 2 bases from J; bases unmatched to any gene: 10. Germline lookup yields CDR1 MGHRA and CDR2 YSYEKL. This CDR3 is CASSQDVGLGGTYEQYF. DNA of the CDR3: TGCGCCAGCAGCCAAGATGTCGGACTAGGCGGTACCTACGAGCAGTACTTC.

V gene TRBV4-1 combines with J gene TRBJ2-7, with D possibly matching TRBD1 (6 bases). The CDR3 is 12 amino acids. The germline V gene has CDR1 MGHRA and CDR2 YSYEKL. Trimming cost V 3 bases and J 5 bases, with 8 bases left between them. The CDR3 here is CASSHKGDEQYF. The CDR3 nucleotides read TGCGCCAGCAGCCATAAGGGGGACGAGCAGTACTTC.

This sequence joins TRBV27 and TRBJ2-7; D possibly uses TRBD1 or TRBD2 (7 bases each). In germline, CDR1 is MNHEY, CDR2 SMNVEV (reference sequence). This CDR3 has 14 residues. The germline V and J ends were trimmed by 3 bases and 4 bases, with 13 bases remaining between them. This chain's CDR3 is CASSFGRGGYEQYF. The CDR3 nucleotides read TGTGCCAGCAGTTTTGGCAGGGGGGGTTACGAGCAGTACTTC.

In DNA form, the CDR3 reads TGTGCCAGCTCCCCCAGCAGTAACACCGGGGAGCTGTTTTTT. Residues: CASSPSSNTGELFF. J is TRBJ2-2 and V is TRBV5-6; D not certain. V lost 7 bases, J lost 2 bases, and 12 bases lay in between. This CDR3 has 14 residues. Per the germline V gene, CDR1 is SGHDT and CDR2 is YYEEEE.

CDR3 protein: CASSPRDRGPQPQHF. The CDR3 region has the DNA TGTGCCAGCAGTCCCCGAGACAGGGGGCCTCAGCCCCAGCATTTT. The genes are TRBV12-3 or TRBV12-4 and TRBJ1-5; TRBD1 agrees at 10 bases. After removal of 5 bases from V and 6 bases from J, the junction contained 7 bases not matched to a gene. The CDR3 spans 15 residues.

This chain uses TRBV20-1 with TRBJ1-1; no definite D call. The CDR3 runs to 14 residues. V shed 0 bases and J shed 3 bases, with 11 bases lying between them. From germline, CDR1 is DFQATT and CDR2 SNEGSKA (reference sequence). The CDR3 loop is CSARDPNPDTEAFF. The CDR3 bases are TGCAGTGCTAGAGACCCTAATCCCGACACTGAAGCTTTCTTT.

This chain joins TRBV5-4 and TRBJ2-7; TRBD1 aligns across 7 bases. Germline CDR1 SGHNT, CDR2 YYREEE (reference sequence). V shed 7 bases, J shed 0 bases, and the junction held 1 base outside the gene matches. CDR3 length equals 12 residues. DNA of the CDR3: TGTGCCAGCCGGGACAGCTCCTACGAGCAGTACTTC. The encoded protein is CASRDSSYEQYF.

This chain joins TRBV27 and TRBJ1-2; weak D call: TRBD1 (5 bases). The CDR3 has 15 residues. The germline V gene encodes CDR1 MNHEY and CDR2 SMNVEV (reference sequence). Trimming took off 2 bases at V and 0 bases at J, with 10 bases between the two ends. The CDR3 DNA follows: TGTGCCAGCAGTTTAAAGGGGACTGCTAACTATGGCTACACCTTC. It translates to CASSLKGTANYGYTF.

J is TRBJ2-1 and V is TRBV5-6; D uncertain. The V gene lost 4 bases and the J gene lost 10 bases, with 18 bases spanning the gap. Germline V gene lookup returns CDR1 SGHDT and CDR2 YYEEEE. The CDR3 contains 14 residues. CDR3 region: CASSLLGTSQEQFF. For the CDR3, the DNA is TGTGCCAGCAGCCTCCTGGGCACTTCGCAAGAGCAGTTCTTC.

The chain links TRBV29-1 to TRBJ2-7; TRBD1 agrees at 8 bases. Germline-derived CDR1 and CDR2 are SQVTM and ANQGSEA. This CDR3 spans 12 amino acids. Germline trimming cut 5 bases from V and 7 bases from J; bases unmatched to any gene: 7. The CDR3 is CSVRQGAGEQYF. As DNA, the CDR3 is TGCAGCGTTCGGCAGGGGGCTGGGGAGCAGTACTTC.

The rearrangement joins TRBV2 to TRBJ1-1; the D is unclear. Germline loops: CDR1 SNHLY, CDR2 FYNNEI. CDR3 size: 18 residues. V shed 6 bases and J shed 3 bases, with 26 bases lying between them. CDR3 DNA sequence: TGTGCCAGCAGCCCCTTTGATGGGCCCCGTATCGGGGACACTGAAGCTTTCTTT. Amino acid sequence: CASSPFDGPRIGDTEAFF.

The chain uses TRBV4-1 and TRBJ2-1, with 10 bases lining up with TRBD2. Germline CDR1 is MGHRA and CDR2 is YSYEKL. The CDR3 loop spans 15 amino acids. The junction had 7 bases not matched to a gene; V was cut back by 4 bases and J by 7 bases. For the CDR3, the DNA is TGCGCCAGCAGCCCACCGGGACTAGCGCCAAATGAGCAGTTCTTC. Its protein product is CASSPPGLAPNEQFF.

The chain is built from TRBV7-9 and TRBJ1-4; D unclear. Germline CDR1 is SEHNR and CDR2 is FQNEAQ (reference sequence). Deletions cut 5 bases from V and 8 bases from J, with 15 bases between. The CDR3 consists of 14 residues. As DNA, the CDR3 is TGTGCCAGCAGCCCGGATAGGCCATGGGAAAAACTGTTTTTT. Its translation: CASSPDRPWEKLFF.

The chain employs TRBV28 and TRBJ1-1, with unresolved D. Germline V CDR1 and CDR2: MDHEN, SYDVKM. There are 13 residues in the CDR3. V lost 6 bases to trimming and J lost 1 base, with 9 bases between them. The CDR3 nucleotides are TGTGCCAGCAGGGCCCTAGGGAACACTGAAGCTTTCTTT. It specifies CASRALGNTEAFF.

This sequence joins TRBV5-6 and TRBJ2-7, with 11 bases aligning to TRBD2. Trimming took 2 bases from V and 4 from J; bases not matched to a gene: 2. The CDR3 spans 14 residues. Germline CDR1 SGHDT, CDR2 YYEEEE. Here the CDR3 reads CASSFLAGGYEQYF. DNA for the CDR3: TGTGCCAGCAGCTTTCTAGCGGGAGGATACGAGCAGTACTTC.

The CDR3 protein is CASSLIGGATDTQYF. CDR3 bases: TGTGCCAGCAGTTTAATTGGCGGGGCCACAGATACGCAGTATTTT. The gene calls are TRBV27 and TRBJ2-3, with D tentatively TRBD2 (6 bases). Trimming left V 2 bases short and J 2 bases short, with 11 bases between. Germline CDR1 reads MNHEY; CDR2 reads SMNVEV (reference sequence). There are 15 residues in the CDR3.

As DNA, the CDR3 is TGCAGTGCTAGAGATGAGGGCGGGAGGGCCCCAAGCTACAATGAGCAGTTCTTC. Its protein product is CSARDEGGRAPSYNEQFF. The chain joins TRBV20-1 to TRBJ2-1; 9 bases are a match to TRBD2. Germline V lookup: CDR1 DFQATT, CDR2 SNEGSKA (reference sequence). V was clipped by 0 bases and J by 3 bases; unmatched bases: 12. The CDR3 loop spans 18 amino acids.

This chain connects TRBV3-1 to TRBJ2-1; maybe TRBD2 (5 bases). Germline CDR1 reads LGHDT; CDR2 reads YNNKEL (reference sequence). The germline V and J ends were trimmed by 3 bases and 3 bases, with 6 bases remaining between them. This CDR3 spans 13 amino acids. The CDR3 region is CASSHRGYNEQFF. The CDR3 coding sequence is TGTGCCAGCAGCCACCGGGGCTACAATGAGCAGTTCTTC.

The chain employs TRBV9 and TRBJ2-1; D is uncertain. The germline V gene encodes CDR1 SGDLS and CDR2 YYNGEE. The V and J ends lost 3 bases and 0 bases respectively, with 16 bases between them. The CDR3 runs to 17 residues. CDR3 nucleotide sequence: TGTGCCAGCAGCGGCCTCTGGGCACCCTACTCCTACAATGAGCAGTTCTTC. As protein: CASSGLWAPYSYNEQFF.

The rearrangement uses TRBV7-9 and TRBJ2-3; weak D call: TRBD1 (6 bases). Per germline, CDR1 SEHNR and CDR2 FQNEAQ (reference sequence). This CDR3 is 15 amino acids long. V was shortened by 3 bases and J by 0 bases, with 10 bases between the two germline ends. The CDR3 is CASSFTGLSTDTQYF. The CDR3 region has the DNA TGTGCCAGCAGCTTTACAGGGCTCAGCACAGATACGCAGTATTTT.

V is TRBV11-2 and J is TRBJ2-5; no reliable D call. The CDR3 has 14 amino acids. CDR1 is SGHAT, CDR2 FQNNGV, per germline. Trimming removed 0 bases from V and 1 base from J, with 6 bases in between. The CDR3 region has the DNA TGTGCCAGCAGCTTAGAGCAGACCCAAGAGACCCAGTACTTC. The encoded protein is CASSLEQTQETQYF.